This passage covers 26 T cell receptor beta chains from one sample sequenced in a study of T-cell reconstitution after alpha-beta-depleted transplantation in children. A TCRbeta library incorporating unique molecular identifiers was prepared. TCRdb recomputed calls from the PCR reads with MiXCR, one row per CDR3 protein. The top ten clones hold roughly 25% of a sample with thousands of distinct CDR3 sequences, 5% to 5.5% of them seen once. This specimen consisted of PBMCs, mostly from graft donor cells, obtained 180 days after TCRalphabeta/CD19-depleted stem cell transplant. The source of these receptors is a child under two years old who had a stem cell transplant for acute myeloid leukemia, so the T cells may come from the graft donor.

This clonotype was seen many times. The CDR3 region is CAWSVRPGLTDTQYF. CDR3 coding DNA: TGTGCCTGGAGTGTACGTCCGGGACTCACAGATACGCAGTATTTT. The rearrangement links TRBV30 to TRBJ2-3, with a tentative D call TRBD2 (6 bases). The CDR3 length is 15 residues. CDR1 is GTSNPN, CDR2 SVGIG, per germline (reference sequence). With 0 bases removed from V and 2 bases from J, the gap between germline ends came to 12 bases.

This clonotype ranks as medium-sized (0.01 to 0.1%). The chain combines TRBV5-1 with TRBJ2-1, with D possibly TRBD2 on 6 matching bases. Germline V lookup: CDR1 SGHRS, CDR2 YFSETQ. This CDR3 comprises 14 residues. Trimming removed 2 bases from V and 9 bases from J, with 15 bases in between. This chain's CDR3 is CASSLLAPRAEQFF. CDR3 sequence (DNA): TGCGCCAGCAGCTTACTAGCACCCCGGGCTGAGCAGTTCTTC.

This clonotype ranks as medium-sized. The rearrangement joins TRBV9 to TRBJ2-5; D perhaps matches TRBD1 (5 bases). V lost 2 bases, J lost 5 bases, and 16 bases lay in between. The CDR3 extends over 15 amino acids. CDR1 and CDR2 from the germline V gene are SGDLS and YYNGEE. CDR3 nucleotides: TGTGCCAGCAGCGTTAGAGGACAAGAGATCGAGACCCAGTACTTC. This sequence encodes CASSVRGQEIETQYF.

There are many counts of this clonotype. J is TRBJ2-1 and V is TRBV2; possible D gene TRBD1, 5 bases. The CDR3 extends over 14 amino acids. CDR1 and CDR2 from the germline V gene are SNHLY and FYNNEI. V was pared by 8 bases and J by 1 base, with 12 bases between. The CDR3 DNA reads TGTGCCAGCCTGCGGACACTGTCCTACAATGAGCAGTTCTTC. Residues: CASLRTLSYNEQFF.

This clonotype was picked up many times. CDR3 amino acids: CASSLAAAGLNTEAFF. CDR3 coding DNA: TGTGCCAGCAGTTTAGCAGCAGCCGGCCTGAACACTGAAGCTTTCTTT. The chain is built from TRBV28 and TRBJ1-1; D is unclear. The CDR3 totals 16 residues. Trimming removed 2 bases from V and 0 bases from J, with 13 bases in between. Germline V gene sequence: CDR1 MDHEN, CDR2 SYDVKM.

Relative to its sample, this clonotype is large. The J gene is TRBJ2-7, the V gene TRBV7-9; D may be TRBD1 (6 bases). This CDR3 is 13 amino acids long. V lost 5 bases and J lost 5, with 13 bases in between. From germline, CDR1 is SEHNR and CDR2 FQNEAQ (reference sequence). The CDR3 loop is CASSPDSSHEQYF. The CDR3 DNA reads TGTGCCAGCAGCCCGGACAGTTCCCACGAGCAGTACTTC.

This clonotype has at least ten counts. DNA of the CDR3: TGTGCCAGCTTTCCCGGGTGGGGCCGGCGCAAGGGCACTGAAGCTTTCTTT. This translates into CASFPGWGRRKGTEAFF. The chain has TRBV7-9 and TRBJ1-1, with D possibly being TRBD1 (5 bases). Germline values: CDR1 SEHNR, CDR2 FQNEAQ (reference sequence). The V gene lost 8 bases and the J gene lost 4 bases, with 26 bases spanning the gap. The CDR3 contains 17 residues.

This clonotype showed up many times. J is TRBJ1-1 and V is TRBV7-2; no reliable D call. This CDR3 is 12 amino acids long. The germline V gene has CDR1 SGHTA and CDR2 FQGNSA. The V and J ends lost 8 bases and 2 bases respectively, with 9 bases between them. CDR3 protein: CASGLVNTEAFF. The CDR3 bases are TGTGCCAGCGGACTCGTAAACACTGAAGCTTTCTTT.

This clonotype was recorded at least ten times. The rearrangement links TRBV5-1 to TRBJ2-3; TRBD1 matches 7 bases. The V and J ends lost 2 bases and 0 bases, in that order; junction bases with no gene match: 6. Germline V CDR1 and CDR2: SGHRS, YFSETQ. CDR3 size: 16 residues. CDR3 in amino acids: CASSLAPTGSTDTQYF. The CDR3 nucleotides are TGCGCCAGCAGCTTAGCCCCGACAGGGAGCACAGATACGCAGTATTTT.

There are many counts of this clonotype. The chain couples TRBV5-1 to TRBJ2-3; maybe TRBD1 (6 bases). This CDR3 spans 20 amino acids. V lost 0 bases, J lost 6 bases, and 29 bases lay in between. Germline V gene data show CDR1 as SGHRS and CDR2 as YFSETQ. This CDR3 reads CASSLDKRTANTQERDTQYF. CDR3 nucleotides: TGCGCCAGCAGCTTGGACAAGAGGACAGCCAATACCCAGGAGCGGGATACGCAGTATTTT. Based on the CDR3 plus reference TRBV5-1 and TRBJ2-3, the full variable domain is KAGVTQTPRYLIKTRGQQVTLSCSPISGHRSVSWYQQTPGQGLQFLFEYFSETQRNKGNFPGRFSGRQFSNSRSEMNVSTLELGDSALYLCASSLDKRTANTQERDTQYFGPGTRLTVL.

In this sample, this clonotype turned up many times. The V and J genes are TRBV7-8 and TRBJ1-4; D unresolved. This CDR3 is built from 14 residues. Germline values: CDR1 SGHVS, CDR2 FQNEAQ. The germline V and J ends were trimmed by 2 bases and 7 bases, with 11 bases remaining between them. Here the CDR3 reads CASSLLGVGEKLFF. CDR3 bases: TGTGCCAGCAGCTTACTCGGCGTCGGTGAAAAACTGTTTTTT.

This clonotype was detected many times. This CDR3 reads CASSLMGVVGQPQHF. The CDR3 region has the DNA TGTGCCAGCAGTTTAATGGGGGTGGTGGGCCAGCCCCAGCATTTT. The chain recombines TRBV27 with TRBJ1-5; TRBD1 might be the D (5 bases). Trimming took 2 bases from V and 7 from J, leaving 15 bases between them. The germline V gene has CDR1 MNHEY and CDR2 SMNVEV (reference sequence). This CDR3 spans 15 amino acids.

This clonotype was seen ten or more times. This CDR3 is CASSLEAASQETQYF. CDR3 in DNA: TGTGCCAGCAGCTTGGAGGCCGCCTCCCAAGAGACCCAGTACTTC. The V gene is TRBV5-5, the J gene TRBJ2-5; unclear D gene. Germline V lookup: CDR1 SGHKS, CDR2 YYEKEE (reference sequence). The CDR3 runs to 15 residues. Trimming stripped 0 bases from V and 1 base from J, with 10 bases between.

By share, this clonotype ranks as medium-sized. J is TRBJ2-3 and V is TRBV20-1, with 7 bases fitting TRBD2. The CDR3 contains 15 residues. V shed 1 base, J shed 0 bases, and the junction held 4 bases outside the gene matches. Germline V gene data show CDR1 as DFQATT and CDR2 as SNEGSKA (reference sequence). The CDR3 DNA sequence: TGCAGTGCTAGAGGGTCGGGAGGAAGCACAGATACGCAGTATTTT. It codes for CSARGSGGSTDTQYF.

Only a few counts were recorded for this clonotype. The rearrangement uses TRBV24-1 and TRBJ2-1; D is unresolved. Trimming took off 6 bases at V and 9 bases at J, with 5 bases between the two ends. This CDR3 comprises 10 residues. Looked up from germline, CDR1 is KGHDR and CDR2 is SFDVKD. Here the CDR3 reads CATSSGEQFF. In nucleotides, the CDR3 is TGTGCCACCAGTTCGGGTGAGCAGTTCTTC.

This clonotype was seen many times. The chain carries TRBV6-5 and TRBJ1-2; D is undetermined. Looked up from germline, CDR1 is MNHEY and CDR2 is SVGAGI. CDR3 length: 14 amino acids. Trimming removed 2 bases at V and 3 bases at J, with 10 bases between. CDR3 DNA: TGTGCCAGCAGTTACGGTGGGATTCACTATGGCTACACCTTC. Amino acids: CASSYGGIHYGYTF.

The chain joins TRBV7-9 to TRBJ2-1; 7 nucleotides agree with TRBD2. CDR1 and CDR2 (germline): SEHNR, FQNEAQ (reference sequence). Unmatched junction bases numbered 11, after V lost 1 base and J lost 8 bases. This CDR3 has 16 amino acids. The CDR3, as DNA: TGTGCCAGCAGCTTAGACGGTGGGAGGGCCTGGTATGAGCAGTTCTTC. Its protein product is CASSLDGGRAWYEQFF.

Many counts were recorded for this clonotype. One junction end does not reproduce the germline sequence, and a read error may be involved. The J gene is TRBJ2-2, the V gene TRBV12-3 or TRBV12-4; 11 positions match TRBD2. This CDR3 has 15 residues. The CDR3 region has the DNA TGTGCCAGCAGTATAGCGGGAGGGCGGACCGGGGAGCTGTTTTTT. Its translation is CASSIAGGRTGELFF.

By sample fraction, this clonotype is medium-sized. This sequence joins TRBV20-1 and TRBJ2-7; the D gene is possibly TRBD2 (5 bases). Germline CDR1 and CDR2: DFQATT and SNEGSKA (reference sequence). The CDR3 is 11 amino acids. The ends were cut back, 5 bases at V and 7 bases at J, with 12 bases in the middle. The CDR3 nucleotides read TGCAGTGCTGGGGAGCCGGGGGAGCAGTACTTC. Translated: CSAGEPGEQYF.

This clonotype was recorded at least ten times. The chain couples TRBV5-4 to TRBJ2-5; 8 bases fit TRBD1. With V trimmed by 4 bases and J by 7 bases, 18 bases remained unmatched. Germline CDR1 is SGHNT and CDR2 is YYREEE (reference sequence). The CDR3 spans 17 residues. The DNA for the CDR3 is TGTGCCAGCAGCCTTGGATACAACAGGGGGACGAAAGGGACCCAGTACTTC. Amino acid sequence: CASSLGYNRGTKGTQYF.

The table lists this clonotype with many counts. This chain uses TRBV5-6 with TRBJ2-1, with 8 bases lining up with TRBD2. V shed 5 bases and J 9 bases; nucleotides not matched to a gene: 4. The V gene's germline CDR1 is SGHDT and CDR2 YYEEEE. The length of the CDR3 is 12 residues. The CDR3 protein is CASRTGLAEQFF. CDR3 nucleotide sequence: TGTGCCAGCAGGACCGGACTAGCTGAGCAGTTCTTC. The entire variable domain, with the rest obtained from reference TRBV5-6 and TRBJ2-1, is as follows: DAGVTQSPTHLIKTRGQQVTLRCSPKSGHDTVSWYQQALGQGPQFIFQYYEEEERQRGNFPDRFSGHQFPNYSSELNVNALLLGDSALYLCASRTGLAEQFFGPGTRLTVL.

In this sample, this clonotype is large. This chain uses TRBV7-2 with TRBJ2-7; D is undetermined. The CDR3 extends over 14 amino acids. The V end lost 1 base, the J end lost 2 bases, and 9 bases lay between the germline ends. Germline V lookup: CDR1 SGHTA, CDR2 FQGNSA. The CDR3 sequence: CASSLGRSAYEQYF. CDR3 nucleotide sequence: TGTGCCAGCAGCTTAGGCAGGTCAGCCTACGAGCAGTACTTC.

This clonotype was recorded many times. The chain carries TRBV20-1 and TRBJ1-5, with D maybe TRBD1 (6 bases). The germline V and J ends were trimmed by 3 bases and 3 bases, with 12 bases remaining between them. The germline V gene encodes CDR1 DFQATT and CDR2 SNEGSKA (reference sequence). The CDR3 covers 14 residues. The CDR3 DNA follows: TGCAGTGCTAGGCAGCCAGGGGCCAATCAGCCCCAGCATTTT. Protein: CSARQPGANQPQHF.

This clonotype has a handful of counts. The chain uses TRBV20-1 and TRBJ1-6; 8 nucleotides match TRBD1. This CDR3 spans 15 amino acids. Per the germline V gene, CDR1 is DFQATT and CDR2 is SNEGSKA (reference sequence). Losses at the gene ends were 5 bases for V and 5 bases for J; bases not matched to a gene: 8. The CDR3 DNA is TGCAGTGCTGCCGCCGGGACAGGACATAATTCACCCCTCCACTTT. Protein sequence: CSAAAGTGHNSPLHF.

This clonotype was found a few times. The chain couples TRBV7-2 to TRBJ1-1; D unclear. This CDR3 is 13 amino acids long. In germline, CDR1 is SGHTA, CDR2 FQGNSA. Trimming took off 1 base at V and 6 bases at J, with 9 bases between the two ends. The CDR3 region is CASSLVGVSEAFF. CDR3 coding DNA: TGTGCCAGCAGCTTAGTGGGTGTTTCTGAAGCTTTCTTT.

Within the sample, this clonotype is medium-sized. The rearrangement uses TRBV20-1 and TRBJ2-5; 7 bases match TRBD2. CDR3 length: 16 residues. Germline loops: CDR1 DFQATT, CDR2 SNEGSKA (reference sequence). The ends lost 6 bases at V and 2 bases at J; junction bases unmatched: 15. Here the CDR3 reads CSANSLADATQETQYF. CDR3 DNA sequence: TGCAGTGCCAACAGCCTAGCGGATGCCACACAAGAGACCCAGTACTTC.